The present T cell receptor beta chain was sequenced within a study of cytomegalovirus exposure and HLA in healthy donors. The table lists this clone with a few counts. Its antigen is undetermined. V lost 0 bases and J 5 bases, leaving 3 bases between the germline ends. Germline CDR1 reads MNHNY; CDR2 reads SVGAGI (reference sequence). The CDR3 extends over 12 amino acids. Participants comprised healthy donors of bone marrow. Study-level findings and limits: For most TCR beta V segments, an earlier analysis put the productive rate at about 87% or about 30% of the time.

Primers for the PCR totalled 60 Vbeta and 13 Jbeta. Sequenced by immunoSEQ multiplex PCR; TCRdb stores in-frame clones only, minus some. The sample has more than 140,000 clones, roughly 85% seen once. The specimen was PBMCs. This clonotype originated in a male donor in good health and CMV-seronegative. The chain uses TRBV6-6 and TRBJ2-3; no reliable D call. CDR3 region: CASSYSRDTQYF. In DNA, the CDR3 is TGTGCCAGCAGTTACTCTAGAGATACGCAGTATTTT.